This entry describes one TCR beta chain. Method: immunoSEQ multiplex PCR; TCRdb's copy keeps in-frame clones and lacks some. The sample carries about 36,000 clones, around 92% recorded once. The sample comes from a study of T cell changes during pregnancy in multiple sclerosis. CDR1 and CDR2 (germline): MDHEN, SYDVKM. The CDR3 covers 17 residues. V lost 5 bases, J lost 8 bases, and 18 bases stayed unmatched. The sequence derives from a female donor with multiple sclerosis, enrolled in a pregnancy study. The J gene is TRBJ2-1, the V gene TRBV28, with 7 bases lining up with TRBD1. What was sequenced was PBMCs (not recorded whether the cells were cultured). CDR3 protein: CASSKTTGTRQGDEQFF. CDR3 sequence (DNA): TGTGCCAGCAGTAAAACTACCGGGACCCGGCAGGGGGATGAGCAGTTCTTC.